These T cell receptor beta chains were read from a single sample in a study of T cells after yellow fever vaccination. Using its own MiXCR run on the 5' RACE reads, TCRdb lists one record per CDR3 protein. The sample has hundreds of thousands of distinct CDR3 sequences, around an eighth seen once. Sequencing used PBMCs, obtained on the day of the yellow fever booster vaccination. The source of these receptors is a man aged 25 to 45 who received the YFV17D yellow fever vaccine. CDR3s include the opening cysteine and the closing phenylalanine or tryptophan. A D gene is named only where the DNA matches it firmly. Clone size is given for some rows only: seen once, a few or many times, or a class if the clone is expanded.

TRBD2 | TRBJ2-1 | TRBV18 | NA | TGTGCCAGCTCCCCGGGACTAGCGGGAGTTTTATACAATGAGCAGTTCTTC | CASSPGLAGVLYNEQFF
NA | TRBJ2-4 | TRBV7-9 | NA | TGTGCCAGCAGCTTAGACGGGCGTGGCAAAAACATTCAGTACTTC | CASSLDGRGKNIQYF
NA | TRBJ2-1 | TRBV18 | few | TGTGCCAGCTCAACCCGAAGGGGCCGGAATGAGCAGTTCTTC | CASSTRRGRNEQFF
NA | TRBJ2-1 | TRBV5-5 | NA | TGTGCCAGCAGCTGGAGCGCTTCAGGGTCGGATGAGCAGTTCTTC | CASSWSASGSDEQFF
NA | TRBJ2-7 | TRBV7-2 | NA | TGTGCCAGCAGCTTATCCGCCAGTCTGCGCCACGAGCAGTACTTC | CASSLSASLRHEQYF
TRBD1 | TRBJ1-2 | TRBV7-6 | few | TGTGCCAGCAGTCGACAGGGCAAATATGGCTACACCTTC | CASSRQGKYGYTF
TRBD2 | TRBJ2-1 | TRBV28 | NA | TGTGCCAGTATTAGCGGGAGCTACAACAATGAGCAGTTCTTC | CASISGSYNNEQFF
NA | TRBJ2-5 | TRBV6-1 | few | TGTGCCAGCAGTCCACCTGCACTTGGGGGCCTGCAAGAGACCCAGTACTTC | CASSPPALGGLQETQYF
TRBD2 | TRBJ2-7 | TRBV12-3/TRBV12-4 | few | TGTGCCAGCATTCTAGCGGGAGGGTTCTCCTACGAGCAGTACTTC | CASILAGGFSYEQYF
NA | TRBJ2-5 | TRBV29-1 | once | TGCAGCGTTGACGGGGGTACGGAGACCCAGTACTTC | CSVDGGTETQYF
NA | TRBJ1-6 | TRBV27 | many | TGTGCCAGCAGCTTTCAAAATTCACCCCTCCACTTT | CASSFQNSPLHF
TRBD2 | TRBJ2-2 | TRBV2 | many | TGTGCCAACAAGCGGGAGAGTACAGCCGGGGAGCTGTTTTTT | CANKRESTAGELFF
NA | TRBJ2-7 | TRBV6-6 | NA | TGTGCCAGCAGAAACAAGTCCTGGTACGAGCAGTACTTC | CASRNKSWYEQYF
TRBD1 | TRBJ2-4 | TRBV7-2 | NA | TGTGCCAGCAGCTCTAAGCTCAGGGGGTCGGGGTACATTCAGTACTTC | CASSSKLRGSGYIQYF
TRBD1 | TRBJ2-2 | TRBV30 | NA | TGTGCCTGGGGAACAGGGGCCGGGGAGCTGTTTTTT | CAWGTGAGELFF
NA | TRBJ2-1 | TRBV29-1 | many | TGCAGCGTGAGGGCAGGGCTATACAATGAGCAGTTCTTC | CSVRAGLYNEQFF
NA | TRBJ2-7 | TRBV29-1 | few | TGCAGCGTTGAAGACGGGGATTACGAGCAGTACTTC | CSVEDGDYEQYF
NA | TRBJ2-3 | TRBV29-1 | NA | TGCAGCGTTCAGACTACAGATACGCAGTATTTT | CSVQTTDTQYF
TRBD1 | TRBJ1-2 | TRBV30 | NA | TGTGCCTGGACCTTGCACGGGACAGGGATTTATGGCTACACCTTC | CAWTLHGTGIYGYTF
TRBD1 | TRBJ2-7 | TRBV29-1 | few | TGCAGCCCGGTAGAGGGACAGGCAGACTCCTACGAGCAGTACTTC | CSPVEGQADSYEQYF
NA | TRBJ2-1 | TRBV20-1 | NA | TGCAGTGCTAGGGCCGCTAGCGACAATTACAATGAGCAGTTCTTC | CSARAASDNYNEQFF
TRBD1 | TRBJ2-5 | TRBV20-1 | NA | TGCAGTGCTGGGAAGGACAGGGGCATACTGGGCGAAGAGACCCAGTACTTC | CSAGKDRGILGEETQYF
NA | TRBJ1-6 | TRBV7-2 | many | TGTGCCAGCAGCCAGGGGCAGACTAATTCACCCCTCCACTTT | CASSQGQTNSPLHF
TRBD2 | TRBJ2-5 | TRBV20-1 | NA | TGCAGTGCTATTAGCGGGTATCAAGAGACCCAGTACTTC | CSAISGYQETQYF
TRBD1 | TRBJ2-7 | TRBV18 | NA | TGTGCCAGCTCCCGAGATCAAACAGGGGTCGCCGAGCAGTACTTC | CASSRDQTGVAEQYF
TRBD2 | TRBJ2-7 | TRBV29-1 | NA | TGCAGCGTTGGGGGACTAGCGGGCCAATACGAGCAGTACTTC | CSVGGLAGQYEQYF
NA | TRBJ2-3 | TRBV24-1 | NA | TGTGCCACCAGTGCCCAGCGGGCGTGGGCAGATACGCAGTATTTT | CATSAQRAWADTQYF
TRBD2 | TRBJ2-3 | TRBV24-1 | few | TGTGCCACCAGTGATACCCAGTCCGGGGTCCCGGGACTAGCGGGTTCGGATACGCAGTATTTT | CATSDTQSGVPGLAGSDTQYF
NA | TRBJ2-7 | TRBV12-3/TRBV12-4 | NA | TGTGCCAGCAGTGCCACTAAGCCTAAGCAGTACTTC | CASSATKPKQYF
TRBD2 | TRBJ2-1 | TRBV5-4 | few | TGTGCCAGCAGCTCCATGGGGGGGGGTAGCGGGCTTACCTACAATGAGCAGTTCTTC | CASSSMGGGSGLTYNEQFF
TRBD1 | TRBJ2-7 | TRBV4-3 | NA | TGCGCCAGCAGCCAAGATTTAGTGGGGACAGGGGGGTACGAGCAGTACTTC | CASSQDLVGTGGYEQYF
NA | TRBJ2-3 | TRBV7-3 | few | TGTGCCAGCAGCTTGTTGGGCCCAGATACGCAGTATTTT | CASSLLGPDTQYF
TRBD1 | TRBJ2-2 | TRBV4-3 | NA | TGCGCCAGCAGCCAAGAGGTTGGGACAGGGGTAGCCGGGGAGCTGTTTTTT | CASSQEVGTGVAGELFF
TRBD2 | TRBJ2-5 | TRBV7-9 | NA | TGTGCCAGCAGCTTAGTCGGTACTAGCGGGAGAGAGACCCAGTACTTC | CASSLVGTSGRETQYF
NA | TRBJ1-5 | TRBV20-1 | NA | TGCAGTGCTAGAGAGGCAATGGGCAATCAGCCCCAGCATTTT | CSAREAMGNQPQHF
NA | TRBJ1-5 | TRBV5-1 | NA | TGCGCCAGCAGCTTCGGACAGCCTAATCAGCCCCAGCATTTT | CASSFGQPNQPQHF
NA | TRBJ2-3 | TRBV20-1 | NA | TGCAGTAGAGGGAGCACAGATACGCAGTATTTT | CSRGSTDTQYF
TRBD2 | TRBJ2-2 | TRBV27 | NA | TGTGCCAGCAGTTTAGCGGGGGGTAAGGTCACCGGGGAGCTGTTTTTT | CASSLAGGKVTGELFF
TRBD1 | TRBJ2-5 | TRBV5-1 | NA | TGCGCCAGCAAGCGACAGGGGGCATTGAACCAAGAGACCCAGTACTTC | CASKRQGALNQETQYF
NA | TRBJ1-4 | TRBV29-1 | NA | TGCAGCGCTTTGGGGCTCTCAGAAAAACTGTTTTTT | CSALGLSEKLFF
TRBD2 | TRBJ2-2 | TRBV10-2 | NA | TGCGCCAGTAGCGGACTAGCGGGAGGGCAGTTTGGCGGGGAGCTGTTTTTT | CASSGLAGGQFGGELFF
TRBD1 | TRBJ1-5 | TRBV6-6 | NA | TGTGCCAGCGGGGGACAGCCCAATCAGCCCCAGCATTTT | CASGGQPNQPQHF